This T cell receptor beta chain was documented in a study of regulatory T cells in long-lasting Graves disease. Study-level results: There were preferences for TRBV28, TRBJ1-2 and TRBJ2-5 in persistent disease.

Notes on this clonotype: Its antigen is not known.

The germline gives CDR1 SGHRS, CDR2 YFSETQ. Trimming cost V 4 bases and J 1 base, with 11 bases left between them. The CDR3 length is 14 residues. The time point here: newly diagnosed GD, antithyroid drugs for less than 3 months. PBMC RNA was the source of the TCR library. CDR3-region Arm-PCR and iRepertoire HTBI primers produced the TCR beta libraries. TCRdb recomputed calls from the multiplex PCR reads with MiXCR, one row per CDR3 protein. The data show a few hundred thousand distinct CDR3 sequences, approximately 16% seen once. This same sample was also part of a study on T cells in Graves' hyperthyroidism and ophthalmopathy. In that study: Over 18 months, lack of ophthalmopathy progression marked Graves' hyperthyroidism as stable.

The chain carries TRBV5-1 and TRBJ1-1; possibly TRBD1 for D (6 bases). This TCR came from a middle-aged man with Graves disease. Sequenced here: peripheral blood mononuclear cells (PBMCs), sampled at new diagnosis, from a patient treated with antithyroid drugs. The CDR3 sequence is CASSITTGNTEAFF. For the CDR3, the DNA is TGCGCCAGCAGCATAACGACAGGGAACACTGAAGCTTTCTTT.